These 19 T cell receptor beta chains share one sample of origin, sequenced in a study of cytomegalovirus exposure and HLA in healthy donors. TCRdb's copy holds only in-frame clones and misses some; the assay was immunoSEQ multiplex PCR. The sample includes roughly 170,000 clones, about 86% seen only once; the top ten take about 3%. What was sequenced was PBMCs. Every receptor here comes from a woman under 30 in good health and CMV-seropositive.

This sequence joins TRBV2 and TRBJ2-5; a weak D match, TRBD1 (6 bases). The V end lost 2 bases, the J end lost 1 base, and 8 bases lay between the germline ends. Looked up from germline, CDR1 is SNHLY and CDR2 is FYNNEI. This CDR3 is 14 amino acids long. The CDR3 is CASSEQGSQETQYF. The DNA for the CDR3 is TGTGCCAGCAGTGAACAGGGGAGCCAAGAGACCCAGTACTTC.

This chain uses TRBV6-1 with TRBJ1-3, with D maybe TRBD1 (5 bases). Trimming removed 3 bases from V and 0 bases from J, with 9 bases in between. This CDR3 contains 15 residues. Germline CDR1 MNHNS, CDR2 SASEGT. The CDR3 DNA is TGTGCCAGCAGTGAGGGGGGATCCTCTGGAAACACCATATATTTT. Amino acids: CASSEGGSSGNTIYF.

The rearrangement links TRBV2 to TRBJ1-2; 9 positions match TRBD1. Germline V gene data show CDR1 as SNHLY and CDR2 as FYNNEI. The CDR3 is 14 amino acids. V dropped 4 bases and J dropped 4; count of bases not matched to a gene: 4. CDR3 sequence: CASSGGQGTYGYTF. CDR3 sequence (DNA): TGTGCCAGCAGTGGGGGACAGGGTACCTATGGCTACACCTTC. Full variable domain (outside the CDR3, taken from reference TRBV2 and TRBJ1-2): EPEVTQTPSHQVTQMGQEVILRCVPISNHLYFYWYRQILGQKVEFLVSFYNNEISEKSEIFDDQFSVERPDGSNFTLKIRSTKLEDSAMYFCASSGGQGTYGYTFGSGTRLTVV.

The genes are TRBV19 and TRBJ1-5, with D perhaps matching TRBD1 (6 bases). CDR1 LNHDA and CDR2 SQIVND come from the germline V gene (reference sequence). V was pared by 3 bases and J by 0 bases, with 27 bases between. The CDR3 contains 21 residues. CDR3 in DNA: TGTGCCAGTAGTATGGGCGGTCGGAGGCAGGGGTTGCTCTATAGCAATCAGCCCCAGCATTTT. This gives the protein CASSMGGRRQGLLYSNQPQHF.

CDR3 protein: CASSQDLGKITDTQYF. As DNA, the CDR3 is TGTGCCAGCAGCCAAGATCTAGGAAAGATCACAGATACGCAGTATTTT. This chain links TRBV4-2 with TRBJ2-3; no reliable D call. This CDR3 is built from 16 residues. V dropped 0 bases and J dropped 2 bases, with 12 bases sitting between them. CDR1 is LGHNA, CDR2 YNFKEQ, per germline.

CDR3 loop: CASSPNLGPQTVNTGELFF. The CDR3 nucleotides read TGTGCCAGCAGCCCAAACCTAGGCCCCCAGACAGTGAACACCGGGGAGCTGTTTTTT. The rearrangement joins TRBV7-9 to TRBJ2-2; TRBD1 might be the D (5 bases). Germline V gene sequence: CDR1 SEHNR, CDR2 FQNEAQ (reference sequence). The CDR3 is 19 amino acids. The V gene lost 5 bases and the J gene lost 1 base, with 23 bases spanning the gap.

The rearrangement joins TRBV13 to TRBJ2-1; 9 bases line up with TRBD1. Trimming at V came to 5 bases and at J to 6 bases, leaving 11 bases not matched to a gene. The CDR3 runs 16 residues. CDR1 and CDR2 (germline): PRHDT, FYEKMQ (reference sequence). The CDR3 reads CASSQLGTGHPNEQFF. The DNA of the CDR3 is TGTGCCAGCAGCCAACTCGGGACAGGGCATCCCAATGAGCAGTTCTTC.

The CDR3 reads CASSHDRRRSGELFF. The CDR3, as DNA: TGTGCCAGCAGCCACGACCGGAGGAGGTCCGGGGAGCTGTTTTTT. The chain combines TRBV5-8 with TRBJ2-2, with D possibly TRBD2 on 5 matching bases. Trimming shortened V by 4 bases and J by 6 bases, and 16 bases separated the two germline ends. The germline V gene has CDR1 SGHTS and CDR2 YDEGEE. The CDR3 has 15 residues.

The genes are TRBV6-5 and TRBJ1-1; 7 nucleotides agree with TRBD1. Germline V gene sequence: CDR1 MNHEY, CDR2 SVGAGI. CDR3 size: 13 residues. The V segment lost 6 bases and the J segment 0 bases; nucleotides outside the gene matches: 1. Written as DNA, the CDR3 is TGTGCCAGCAGAGGGACAGTGAACACTGAAGCTTTCTTT. Translating it yields CASRGTVNTEAFF.

This chain links TRBV19 with TRBJ2-7, with D perhaps TRBD1 (6 bases). V lost 1 base, J lost 0 bases, and 10 bases lay in between. Germline V gives CDR1 LNHDA, CDR2 SQIVND (reference sequence). This CDR3 has 15 amino acids. The CDR3 DNA follows: TGTGCCAGTAGTATAGGCAGGGGCAGCTCCTACGAGCAGTACTTC. Translating it yields CASSIGRGSSYEQYF.

This clone was seen a handful of times. DNA of the CDR3: TGCGCCAGCAGCTTGGAGCTGACAGGGTCCGGGGAGCTGTTTTTT. This translates into CASSLELTGSGELFF. This chain joins TRBV5-1 and TRBJ2-2; the match to TRBD1 covers 7 bases. Germline CDR1 and CDR2: SGHRS and YFSETQ. The CDR3 is 15 residues long. The V gene end was trimmed by 0 bases and the J gene end by 6 bases; junction bases not matched to a gene: 5.

The V and J genes are TRBV13 and TRBJ2-3; 7 nucleotides line up with TRBD2. Germline V gives CDR1 PRHDT, CDR2 FYEKMQ (reference sequence). V lost 1 base to trimming and J lost 2 bases; unmatched junction nucleotides: 6. The CDR3 extends over 16 amino acids. This chain's CDR3 is CASSLVGGGHTDTQYF. Written as DNA, the CDR3 is TGTGCCAGCAGCTTAGTGGGCGGGGGTCACACAGATACGCAGTATTTT. Full variable domain (remainder filled in from reference TRBV13 and TRBJ2-3): AAGVIQSPRHLIKEKRETATLKCYPIPRHDTVYWYQQGPGQDPQFLISFYEKMQSDKGSIPDRFSAQQFSDYHSELNMSSLELGDSALYFCASSLVGGGHTDTQYFGPGTRLTVL.

The CDR3 here is CASSLLQGVVDYEQYF. The CDR3 DNA sequence: TGTGCCAGCAGTTTATTACAGGGGGTCGTCGACTACGAGCAGTACTTC. This chain links TRBV28 with TRBJ2-7; 8 bases map to TRBD1. The CDR3 contains 16 residues. V was pared by 1 base and J by 3 bases, with 8 bases of the junction left unmatched. The V gene's germline CDR1 is MDHEN and CDR2 SYDVKM.

The chain is built from TRBV4-1 and TRBJ1-1; D might be TRBD1 (5 bases). CDR1 is MGHRA and CDR2 is YSYEKL in the germline V gene. The CDR3 extends over 16 amino acids. V lost 3 bases and J 3 bases, leaving 17 bases between the germline ends. CDR3 region: CASSQAAGLTYTEAFF. CDR3 bases: TGCGCCAGCAGCCAGGCGGCGGGGCTCACTTACACTGAAGCTTTCTTT.

The CDR3 spells CASTTRQGYNSPLHF. Written as DNA, the CDR3 is TGTGCCAGCACCACAAGACAGGGCTATAATTCACCCCTCCACTTT. The chain is built from TRBV6-5 and TRBJ1-6; TRBD1 matches 7 bases. The ends lost 7 bases at V and 3 bases at J; junction bases unmatched: 6. The CDR3 is 15 residues long. Germline lookup yields CDR1 MNHEY and CDR2 SVGAGI.

This chain joins TRBV27 and TRBJ2-7; 10 nucleotides line up with TRBD1. In germline, CDR1 is MNHEY, CDR2 SMNVEV (reference sequence). Germline trimming cut 3 bases from V and 2 bases from J; bases unmatched to any gene: 7. CDR3 length: 16 residues. CDR3 in DNA: TGTGCCAGCAGTTTGAAGAAGGGACAGGGGACCTACGAGCAGTACTTC. This encodes CASSLKKGQGTYEQYF.

The gene calls are TRBV13 and TRBJ1-6; D might be TRBD1 (5 bases). Germline V gives CDR1 PRHDT, CDR2 FYEKMQ (reference sequence). The CDR3 runs to 13 residues. Trimming shortened V by 2 bases and J by 11 bases, and 10 bases separated the two germline ends. CDR3 coding DNA: TGTGCCAGCAGCTTAAAGGGGAGGGCACCCCTCCACTTT. It encodes CASSLKGRAPLHF.

This rearrangement joins TRBV4-3 to TRBJ1-2; tentatively, D is TRBD1 (5 bases). The CDR3 sequence is 15 residues long. CDR1 LGHNA and CDR2 YSLEER come from the germline V gene. V lost 0 bases to trimming and J lost 6 bases, with 14 bases between them. The CDR3 nucleotides read TGCGCCAGCAGCCAAGATAGTTCCCAGGGCGATGGCTACACCTTC. Its translation: CASSQDSSQGDGYTF.

The rearrangement joins TRBV9 to TRBJ2-1; TRBD2 agrees at 15 bases. The CDR3 loop spans 18 amino acids. Trimming removed 2 bases from V and 4 bases from J; junction bases left unmatched: 7. The germline V gene has CDR1 SGDLS and CDR2 YYNGEE. The CDR3 DNA is TGTGCCAGCAGCGTGGGGACTAGCGGGGGGTTAACATACAATGAGCAGTTCTTC. Its protein is CASSVGTSGGLTYNEQFF.